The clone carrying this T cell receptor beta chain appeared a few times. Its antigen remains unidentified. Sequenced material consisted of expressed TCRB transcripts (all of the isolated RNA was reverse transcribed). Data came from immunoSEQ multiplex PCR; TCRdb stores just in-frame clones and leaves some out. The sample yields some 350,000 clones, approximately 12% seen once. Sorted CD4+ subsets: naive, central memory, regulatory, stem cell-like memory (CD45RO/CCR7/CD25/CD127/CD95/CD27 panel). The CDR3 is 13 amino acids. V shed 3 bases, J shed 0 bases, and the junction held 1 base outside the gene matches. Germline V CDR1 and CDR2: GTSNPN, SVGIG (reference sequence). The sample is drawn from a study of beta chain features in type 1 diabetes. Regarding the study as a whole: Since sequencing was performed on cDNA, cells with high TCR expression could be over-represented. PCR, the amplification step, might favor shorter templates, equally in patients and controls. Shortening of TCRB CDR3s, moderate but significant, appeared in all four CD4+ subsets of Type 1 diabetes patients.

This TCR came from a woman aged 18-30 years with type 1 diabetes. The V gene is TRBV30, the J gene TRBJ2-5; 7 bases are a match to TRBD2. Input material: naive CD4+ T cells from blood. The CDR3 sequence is CAWRAGNQETQYF. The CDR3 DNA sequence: TGTGCCTGGAGAGCGGGGAACCAAGAGACCCAGTACTTC. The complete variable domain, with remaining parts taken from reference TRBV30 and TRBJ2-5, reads SQTIHQWPATLVQPVGSPLSLECTVEGTSNPNLYWYRQAAGRGLQLLFYSVGIGQISSEVPQNLSASRPQDRQFILSSKKLLLSDSGFYLCAWRAGNQETQYFGPGTRLLVL.